The text below deals with one T cell receptor (beta chain). Its antigen is not identified. This CDR3 region has 15 residues. V gave up 5 bases and J gave up 5 bases; unmatched junction bases: 11. The V gene's germline CDR1 is MNHEY and CDR2 SVGAGI. The data were taken from a study of shared clonotypes between healthy human individuals. Looking at the study overall: The composition of the donors was a couple of women and a few men aged 18 to 49. Notes on the study in general: Exclusively blood specimens were collected; tissue repertoires likely differ.

Deep-level settings were used for running the assay. TCRdb keeps only in-frame clones here, not all; method: immunoSEQ multiplex PCR. The sample consists of about 480,000 clones, about 79% of them appearing once. Donors were Caucasian adults residing in Nashville, Tennessee, USA. The sample consisted of PBMCs. The chain is built from TRBV6-5 and TRBJ1-1, with 7 bases lining up with TRBD1. This sequence was found in a woman in her forties in good health. Some clones in this sample may be carry-over from other donors' samples. In DNA form, the CDR3 reads TGTGCCAGCAGTACAAGACAGGGAGGGGTAACTGAAGCTTTCTTT. It translates to CASSTRQGGVTEAFF.